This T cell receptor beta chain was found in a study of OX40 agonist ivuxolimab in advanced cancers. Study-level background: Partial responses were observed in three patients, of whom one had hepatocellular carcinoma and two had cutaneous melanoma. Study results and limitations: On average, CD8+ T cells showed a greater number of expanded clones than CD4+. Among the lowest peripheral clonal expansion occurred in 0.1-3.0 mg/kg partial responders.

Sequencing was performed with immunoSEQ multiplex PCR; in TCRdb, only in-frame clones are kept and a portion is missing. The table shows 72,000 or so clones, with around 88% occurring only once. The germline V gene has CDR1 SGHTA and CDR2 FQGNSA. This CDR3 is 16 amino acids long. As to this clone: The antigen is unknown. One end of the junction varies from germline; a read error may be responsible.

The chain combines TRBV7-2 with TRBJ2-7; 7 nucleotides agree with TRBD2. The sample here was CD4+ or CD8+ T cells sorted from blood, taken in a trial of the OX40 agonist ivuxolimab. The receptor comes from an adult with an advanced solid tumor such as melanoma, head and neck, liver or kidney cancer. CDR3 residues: CASSQSYGGSSYEQYF. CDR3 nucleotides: TGCGCCAGCAGCCAATCCTATGGCGGGAGTTCCTACGAGCAGTACTTC.